Listed below are T cell receptor beta chains from one sample, sequenced in a study of T cell responses to AZD1222 COVID-19 vaccine. Repertoires were generated with immunoSEQ multiplex PCR, while TCRdb's copy carries only in-frame clones and drops some. Here the sample spans roughly 70,000 clones, 60% to 85% being singletons. Sequenced here: peripheral blood, sampled on day 0 of MenACWY control vaccination. These receptors were obtained from an adult in good health. Each CDR3 is given with its conserved first and last residue.

>TRBJ1-1|14|TRBV27
CASSFRGMNTEAFF
>TRBJ1-6|14|TRBV6-5
CASSYDQRHSPLHF
>TRBJ2-3|17|TRBV14
CASSHPGTSGGTDTQYF
>TRBJ2-5|15|TRBV5-4
CASSKGQGYQETQYF
>TRBJ1-5|14|TRBV19
CASSPTGGSQPQHF
>TRBJ1-2|12|TRBV20-1
CSASRRENGYTF
>TRBJ1-6|14|TRBV7-2
CASSLRGRDSPLHF
>TRBJ1-1|15|TRBV5-1
CASSRLQGANTEAFF
>TRBJ1-2|17|TRBV18
CASSPSGGSDVVNGYTF
>TRBJ2-1|13|TRBV28
CASSSSGYNEQFF
>TRBJ1-1|14|TRBV6-5
CASRRSAENTEAFF
>TRBJ2-7|15|TRBV18
CASSPSGTGTYEQYF
>TRBJ2-7|15|TRBV23-1
CASSPDRKGPYEQYF
>TRBJ1-1|13|TRBV30
CACDISGGLRVFF
>TRBJ2-7|11|TRBV29-1
CSVRGDYEQYF
>TRBJ2-5|15|TRBV5-1
CASTTGTGEVETQYF
>TRBJ2-5|14|TRBV6-2/TRBV6-3
CASSLAGESETQYF
>TRBJ2-1|15|TRBV28
CASSLLAGGMNEQFF
>TRBJ1-3|13|TRBV28
CAISPGRKNTIYF
>TRBJ2-2|15|TRBV7-6
CATRGRGPGTGELFF
>TRBJ1-4|14|TRBV6-5
CASSRGRANEKLFF
>TRBJ1-3|17|TRBV23-1
CASRTTRESGLGNTIYF
>TRBJ2-3|12|TRBV2
CASSDGGGTQYF
>TRBJ1-2|13|TRBV27
CASSFWGNYGYTF
>TRBJ2-1|13|TRBV6-6
CASGFDARNEQFF
>TRBJ1-5|13|TRBV6-6
CASSYSSAQPQHF
>TRBJ2-2|16|TRBV18
CASSPNSAGNTGELFF
>TRBJ2-1|12|TRBV5-1
CASAEDYNEQFF
>TRBJ2-7|13|TRBV5-4
CASSLEPLGKQYF
>TRBJ2-1|13|TRBV12-3/TRBV12-4
CASSSRLDLGQFF
>TRBJ1-5|13|TRBV2
CASSEEQLQPQHF